This TCR beta chain was identified during a study of blood T cell repertoires in COVID-19. V shed 2 bases, J shed 4 bases, and the junction held 4 bases outside the gene matches. The germline CDR1 and CDR2 sequences are MNHEY and SVGAGI. The CDR3 has 15 residues. Only in-frame clones appear in the TCRdb table, and some are missing; sequencing was by immunoSEQ multiplex PCR. This sample yields around 200,000 clones, of which more than 75% are seen a single time; just under 0.9% belongs to the top ten. The genes are TRBV6-5 and TRBJ1-2; TRBD1 matches 10 bases. The receptor was isolated from a woman between 18 and 29 years old who had recovered from COVID-19. Sequencing was performed on peripheral blood. The CDR3 DNA reads TGTGCCAGCAGTTACGGGACAGGGGCAGTCTATGGCTACACCTTC. Translated: CASSYGTGAVYGYTF.